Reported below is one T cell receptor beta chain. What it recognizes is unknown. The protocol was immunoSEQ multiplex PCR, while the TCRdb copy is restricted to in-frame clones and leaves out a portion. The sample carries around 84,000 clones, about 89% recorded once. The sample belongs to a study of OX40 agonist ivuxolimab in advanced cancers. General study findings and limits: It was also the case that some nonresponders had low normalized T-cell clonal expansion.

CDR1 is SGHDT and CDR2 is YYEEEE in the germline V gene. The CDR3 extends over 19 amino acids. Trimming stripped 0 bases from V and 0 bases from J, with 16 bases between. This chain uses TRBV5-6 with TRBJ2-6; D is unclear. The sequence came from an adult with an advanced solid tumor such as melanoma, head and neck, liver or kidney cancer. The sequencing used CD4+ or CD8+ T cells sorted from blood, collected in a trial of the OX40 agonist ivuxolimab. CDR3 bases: TGTGCCAGCAGCTTGGGGGCAATATCCTTCAGCTCTGGGGCCAACGTCCTGACTTTC. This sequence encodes CASSLGAISFSSGANVLTF.